The 27 T cell receptor beta chains reported below all come from one sample, sequenced in a study of T cells in Graves' hyperthyroidism and ophthalmopathy. Authors of the study amplified TCR beta CDR3 regions from RNA transcripts. When the TCR CDR3 underwent first-round RT-PCR, the HTBI primer set was used. TCRdb re-derived calls from the multiplex PCR reads in MiXCR, one entry per CDR3 protein. Among hundreds of thousands of distinct CDR3 sequences listed, 38% were seen once. The sample taken for sequencing was blood. The origin of the receptors is a man between 18 and 29 years old with Graves' hyperthyroidism.

Remarks on this clonotype: One end of the junction fails to match germline, which may point to a read error. This sequence joins TRBV12-3 or TRBV12-4 and TRBJ1-1; TRBD1 aligns across 7 bases. The CDR3 is made up of 13 amino acids. CDR3 nucleotides: TGTGCCAGCACCGGGACAGCGAACGCTGAAGCTTTCTTT. Translating it yields CASTGTANAEAFF.

The chain combines TRBV12-3 or TRBV12-4 with TRBJ2-5; D unresolved. V was shortened by 6 bases and J by 2 bases, with 13 bases between the two germline ends. The CDR3 extends over 14 amino acids. CDR3 region: CASSQRSRQETQYF. Written as DNA, the CDR3 is TGTGCCAGCAGCCAAAGGTCCAGACAAGAGACCCAGTACTTC.

This clonotype came up many times. This sequence joins TRBV24-1 and TRBJ2-5; either TRBD1 or TRBD2 may supply D (6 bases each). This CDR3 has 15 amino acids. V was shortened by 6 bases and J by 4 bases, with 17 bases between the two germline ends. Germline CDR1 and CDR2: KGHDR and SFDVKD. CDR3 in DNA: TGTGCCACCAGTCCCTCTAGCGCCAGGGGAGAGACCCAGTACTTC. Translating gives CATSPSSARGETQYF.

About this clonotype: One end of the junction fails to match germline, which may point to a read error. The CDR3 nucleotides read TGTGTCAGCAGGAGGGACAGGGGGGGAGAGACCCAGTACTTC. Encoded protein: CVSRRDRGGETQYF. V usage is TRBV28 and J usage is TRBJ2-5, with 11 bases that match TRBD1. This CDR3 contains 14 residues. Germline CDR1 reads MDHEN; CDR2 reads SYDVKM.

This chain uses TRBV11-1 with TRBJ2-1; D tentatively fits TRBD1 or TRBD2 (6 bases each). The CDR3 totals 14 residues. Germline values: CDR1 SGHAT, CDR2 FQDESV (reference sequence). Trimming cost V 6 bases and J 7 bases, with 16 bases left between them. The DNA of the CDR3 is TGTGCCAGCAGGACAGGACGGGAGAGAAATGAGCAGTTCTTC. Its translation: CASRTGRERNEQFF.

V gene TRBV20-1 combines with J gene TRBJ1-5; D is unclear. Looked up from germline, CDR1 is DFQATT and CDR2 is SNEGSKA (reference sequence). The length of the CDR3 is 15 residues. The CDR3 loop reads CSAIGGSYSNQPQHF. For the CDR3, the DNA is TGCAGCGCCATCGGAGGAAGTTATAGCAATCAGCCCCAGCATTTT.

A note on this clonotype: The junction and the germline gene differ at one end; a read error may be behind it. The chain uses TRBV7-8 and TRBJ2-5, with 9 nucleotides matching TRBD1. CDR1 SGHVS and CDR2 FQNEAQ come from the germline V gene. The CDR3 extends over 14 amino acids. CDR3 bases: TGCGCCAGCACCCGGGACAGGGTAGAAGAGACCCAGTACTTC. Its protein is CASTRDRVEETQYF.

The table lists this clonotype with many counts. J is TRBJ1-5 and V is TRBV19, with a possible D match to TRBD1 (6 bases). CDR3 size: 14 residues. Germline values: CDR1 LNHDA, CDR2 SQIVND (reference sequence). V was cut by 1 base and J by 6 bases, with 10 bases left in between. The CDR3 DNA sequence: TGTGCCAGTAGTATAGGGGGGGCGAGTCAGCCCCAGCATTTT. This encodes CASSIGGASQPQHF.

The chain couples TRBV2 to TRBJ1-2; D gene uncertain. V was trimmed by 10 bases and J by 4 bases, leaving 16 bases between them. Germline V lookup: CDR1 SNHLY, CDR2 FYNNEI. The CDR3 covers 13 residues. The CDR3: CATLGPGAYGYTF. CDR3 DNA sequence: TGTGCCACTTTAGGGCCGGGCGCCTATGGCTACACCTTC.

The gene calls are TRBV20-1 and TRBJ2-6; TRBD1 matches 7 bases. Trimming removed 2 bases from V and 1 base from J; junction bases left unmatched: 14. The CDR3 consists of 19 residues. CDR1 and CDR2 from the germline V gene are DFQATT and SNEGSKA (reference sequence). CDR3 in amino acids: CSARRIQGSTISGANVLTF. CDR3 bases: TGCAGTGCTAGACGGATACAGGGGAGTACAATATCTGGGGCCAACGTCCTGACTTTC.

This clonotype has more than one count but fewer than ten. The gene calls are TRBV7-2 and TRBJ2-5; 8 bases align to TRBD2. V was pared by 5 bases and J by 6 bases, with 14 bases of the junction left unmatched. The CDR3 is made up of 16 amino acids. Germline-derived CDR1 and CDR2 are SGHTA and FQGNSA. The CDR3 bases are TGTGCCAGCAGCGCCGGGGGGGCCCAGGGTGTAAAGACCCAGTACTTC. Protein product: CASSAGGAQGVKTQYF. Full variable domain (missing parts from reference TRBV7-2 and TRBJ2-5): GAGVSQSPSNKVTEKGKDVELRCDPISGHTALYWYRQSLGQGLEFLIYFQGNSAPDKSGLPSDRFSAERTGGSVSTLTIQRTQQEDSAVYLCASSAGGAQGVKTQYFGPGTRLLVL.

The gene calls are TRBV6-1 and TRBJ1-5, with 7 positions matching TRBD1. The CDR3 loop spans 14 amino acids. Germline values: CDR1 MNHNS, CDR2 SASEGT. The ends lost 11 bases at V and 9 bases at J; junction bases unmatched: 16. The CDR3 DNA is TGTGCCGGCGGGGATGACAGGGAAATCCGGCCCCAGCATTTT. As protein: CAGGDDREIRPQHF.

This clonotype was counted between two and nine times. This CDR3 reads CASSQVGQGDSPLHF. CDR3 in DNA: TGTGCCAGCAGCCAAGTCGGACAGGGTGATTCACCCCTCCACTTT. The chain carries TRBV9 and TRBJ1-6, with 8 nucleotides matching TRBD1. Germline CDR1 reads SGDLS; CDR2 reads YYNGEE. V lost 4 bases and J lost 8; bases outside the gene matches: 8. The CDR3 contains 15 residues.

DNA for the CDR3: TGTGCCACCAGCAGCTTGGCCAGGGGCCTGGGCTGCGAGCAGTACTTC. It translates to CATSSLARGLGCEQYF. The chain employs TRBV15 and TRBJ2-7, with D tentatively TRBD1 (6 bases). CDR1 is LNHNV, CDR2 YYDKDF, per germline (reference sequence). The CDR3 is 16 amino acids. V shed 3 bases and J shed 6 bases, with 21 bases lying between them.

The chain uses TRBV7-2 and TRBJ2-5; 8 positions agree with TRBD2. J was trimmed by 1 base and V by 5 bases; bases with no gene match: 9. The CDR3 length is 16 residues. Germline V gives CDR1 SGHTA, CDR2 FQGNSA. CDR3 DNA: TGTGCCAGCAGCCCCGGACTAGCTTTCGTCCAAGAGACCCAGTACTTC. Amino acid sequence: CASSPGLAFVQETQYF.

CDR3 sequence: CSVLDPPDQETQYF. As DNA, the CDR3 is TGCAGCGTTCTGGACCCCCCGGACCAAGAGACCCAGTACTTC. The chain recombines TRBV29-1 with TRBJ2-5; D not resolved. The CDR3 has 14 amino acids. V lost 5 bases and J lost 0, with 13 bases in between. The germline V gene encodes CDR1 SQVTM and CDR2 ANQGSEA. The full variable domain, its missing parts supplied by reference TRBV29-1 and TRBJ2-5, is SAVISQKPSRDICQRGTSLTIQCQVDSQVTMMFWYRQQPGQSLTLIATANQGSEATYESGFVIDKFPISRPNLTFSTLTVSNMSPEDSSIYLCSVLDPPDQETQYFGPGTRLLVL.

This clonotype was seen a few times. J is TRBJ2-6 and V is TRBV5-8; D gene ambiguous. CDR1 is SGHTS, CDR2 YDEGEE, per germline. CDR3 length: 15 residues. V lost 4 bases, J lost 4 bases, and 12 bases lay in between. CDR3 nucleotide sequence: TGTGCCAGCAGCCCCACGTACGAGGGGGCCAACGTCCTGACTTTC. Its translation is CASSPTYEGANVLTF.

Many counts were recorded for this clonotype. The chain carries TRBV2 and TRBJ1-1; 8 positions match TRBD1. V was pared by 6 bases and J by 0 bases, with 3 bases of the junction left unmatched. The CDR3 loop spans 14 amino acids. Per the germline V gene, CDR1 is SNHLY and CDR2 is FYNNEI. The chain's CDR3 is CASSVDRVNTEAFF. DNA for the CDR3: TGTGCCAGCAGCGTGGACAGGGTGAACACTGAAGCTTTCTTT.

This clonotype was observed many times. V gene TRBV7-2 combines with J gene TRBJ1-2; D is unclear. Per the germline V gene, CDR1 is SGHTA and CDR2 is FQGNSA. The V end lost 5 bases, the J end lost 6 bases, and 13 bases lay between the germline ends. The CDR3 contains 13 residues. The CDR3 spells CASSPMLRHGYTF. The CDR3 coding sequence is TGTGCCAGCAGCCCGATGCTCCGACATGGCTACACCTTC.

Many counts were recorded for this clonotype. This rearrangement joins TRBV10-2 to TRBJ1-1; D perhaps matches TRBD1 (5 bases). V was clipped by 3 bases and J by 0 bases, with 5 bases between them. The germline gives CDR1 WSHSY, CDR2 SAAADI. The CDR3 extends over 13 amino acids. This chain's CDR3 is CASSDRVNTEAFF. The CDR3 region has the DNA TGCGCCAGCAGTGACAGGGTGAACACTGAAGCTTTCTTT.

A few counts support this clonotype. The chain links TRBV6-5 to TRBJ2-7, with TRBD1 matching over 7 bases. The CDR3 length is 12 residues. Germline V gene sequence: CDR1 MNHEY, CDR2 SVGAGI. Unmatched junction bases numbered 4, after V lost 3 bases and J lost 8 bases. The CDR3 loop is CASSYRQGQQYF. The CDR3 DNA follows: TGTGCCAGCAGTTATCGACAGGGACAGCAGTACTTC.

This clonotype was recorded once. This sequence joins TRBV7-9 and TRBJ2-2; tentatively, D is TRBD2 (7 bases). Trimming shortened V by 2 bases and J by 6 bases, and 10 bases separated the two germline ends. Germline loops: CDR1 SEHNR, CDR2 FQNEAQ (reference sequence). There are 14 residues in the CDR3. CDR3 nucleotide sequence: TGTGCCAGCAGCTTATGGCGGGGGCCCGGGGAGCTGTTTTTT. Protein sequence: CASSLWRGPGELFF.

This clonotype has ten or more counts. The chain has TRBV10-2 and TRBJ1-1; the D gene is possibly TRBD1 (6 bases). CDR1 is WSHSY and CDR2 is SAAADI in the germline V gene. V was pared by 6 bases and J by 1 base, with 12 bases between. The CDR3 has 14 amino acids. The CDR3 DNA reads as TGCGCCAGCAGAGCAGGGGCGAGGAACACTGAAGCTTTCTTT. This sequence encodes CASRAGARNTEAFF.

This clonotype was recorded many times. The V call is TRBV6-5, the J call TRBJ1-5; 12 nucleotides align to TRBD1. The length of the CDR3 is 14 residues. Germline CDR1 reads MNHEY; CDR2 reads SVGAGI. Trimming took 2 bases from V and 7 from J; bases not matched to a gene: 0. Here the CDR3 DNA reads TGTGCCAGCAGTTACGGGACAGGGGGCCAGCCCCAGCATTTT. This sequence encodes CASSYGTGGQPQHF.

This clonotype was recorded at least ten times. This chain's CDR3 is CAISGPDNSPLHF. CDR3 sequence (DNA): TGTGCCATCAGCGGACCGGATAATTCACCCCTCCACTTT. The V and J genes are TRBV10-3 and TRBJ1-6; D unresolved. Between the trimmed V and J ends, which lost 6 bases and 5 bases, there was a span of 8 bases. In germline, CDR1 is ENHRY, CDR2 SYGVKD. CDR3 size: 13 residues.

This clonotype turned up a few times. The CDR3 bases are TGCGCCAGCAGCCCAGGAGGGGAGTCAGGAAACACCATATATTTT. Amino acid sequence: CASSPGGESGNTIYF. The chain joins TRBV4-1 to TRBJ1-3; a weak D match, TRBD1 (5 bases). CDR3 length equals 15 residues. Deletions cut 4 bases from V and 4 bases from J, with 14 bases between. Germline values: CDR1 MGHRA, CDR2 YSYEKL.

This clonotype has at least ten counts. This sequence joins TRBV29-1 and TRBJ1-4, with TRBD1 identical over 11 bases. V gave up 6 bases and J gave up 11 bases; unmatched junction bases: 5. Germline V gives CDR1 SQVTM, CDR2 ANQGSEA. The CDR3 totals 12 residues. DNA for the CDR3: TGCAGCGTCGGACAGGGGGCCGGGAAACTGTTTTTT. Translation: CSVGQGAGKLFF. The full variable domain, its missing parts supplied by reference TRBV29-1 and TRBJ1-4, is SAVISQKPSRDICQRGTSLTIQCQVDSQVTMMFWYRQQPGQSLTLIATANQGSEATYESGFVIDKFPISRPNLTFSTLTVSNMSPEDSSIYLCSVGQGAGKLFFGSGTQLSVL.